The next 24 T cell receptor beta chains were all read from a single sample in a study of vaccination effects on CD4 cells after COVID-19. Expansion with viral peptide pools was applied to antigen-specific CD4+ T cells by the ViraFEST assay prior to sequencing. Cells that had been cultured for 9 to 10 days were the source of isolated CD4+ T cells. Vaccine recipients lacked prior SARS-CoV-2 infection and had negative nucleocapsid antibodies. Measured with immunoSEQ multiplex PCR; TCRdb has only the in-frame clones, and not every one. The sample gives approximately 74,000 clones, approximately 72% of which show up once; 2.5% to 3% is in the top ten. These receptors are not linked to any known antigen. Sequenced material: CD4+ T cells from PBMCs cultured with HCoV-NL63 spike peptides, taken before COVID-19 vaccination. These receptors were collected from a human donor who received a COVID-19 vaccine.

This clone was found a few times. The chain uses TRBV25-1 and TRBJ2-1; D may be TRBD2 (6 bases). The CDR3 covers 17 residues. Looked up from germline, CDR1 is MGHDK and CDR2 is SYGVNS. With 1 base removed from V and 0 bases from J, the gap between germline ends came to 13 bases. The CDR3 loop is CASSESGGSSSYNEQFF. The DNA of the CDR3 is TGTGCCAGCAGTGAATCTGGGGGGTCGAGCTCCTACAATGAGCAGTTCTTC.

On this clone: This CDR3 is also generated by other DNA sequences in the sample. The rearrangement links TRBV6-5 to TRBJ1-5; D gene unclear. CDR3 size: 15 residues. CDR1 and CDR2 from the germline V gene are MNHEY and SVGAGI. Trimming shortened V by 1 base and J by 0 bases, and 7 bases separated the two germline ends. The CDR3 DNA reads TGTGCCAGCAGTTACTTGGCGGATAGCAATCAGCCCCAGCATTTT. Encoded protein: CASSYLADSNQPQHF.

V gene TRBV5-1 combines with J gene TRBJ2-5, with TRBD2 matching over 9 bases. The CDR3 has 15 residues. The germline V gene encodes CDR1 SGHRS and CDR2 YFSETQ. Germline trimming cut 7 bases from V and 5 bases from J; bases unmatched to any gene: 12. In DNA, the CDR3 is TGCGCCAGCTCCTCTGGGGCGGGGGGGCAGGAGACCCAGTACTTC. Translating gives CASSSGAGGQETQYF.

The chain employs TRBV7-2 and TRBJ2-1; D unresolved. CDR1 is SGHTA, CDR2 FQGNSA, per germline. V lost 3 bases, J lost 4 bases, and 1 base lay in between. This CDR3 region has 11 residues. This CDR3 reads CASSFYNEQFF. In nucleotides, the CDR3 is TGTGCCAGCAGCTTTTACAATGAGCAGTTCTTC.

This clone was seen only a few times. The chain carries TRBV5-8 and TRBJ1-1, with 7 bases identical to TRBD1. The CDR3 totals 17 residues. Trimming removed 7 bases from V and 1 base from J; junction bases left unmatched: 16. Germline assignment: CDR1 SGHTS and CDR2 YDEGEE. The CDR3 protein is CASPTLSYRGPNTEAFF. In DNA form, the CDR3 reads TGTGCCAGCCCTACATTATCGTACAGGGGCCCGAACACTGAAGCTTTCTTT.

The chain uses TRBV6-4 and TRBJ1-2, with D possibly matching TRBD1 (6 bases). The CDR3 covers 12 residues. Trimming took 6 bases from V and 7 from J, leaving 12 bases between them. The germline gives CDR1 MRHNA, CDR2 SNTAGT. The CDR3 spells CASSQGSRGYTF. Written as DNA, the CDR3 is TGTGCCAGCAGCCAGGGGTCGCGTGGCTACACCTTC.

V and J are TRBV7-2 and TRBJ2-3; D unresolved. Germline V lookup: CDR1 SGHTA, CDR2 FQGNSA. V shed 1 base and J shed 4 bases, with 6 bases lying between them. This CDR3 has 13 amino acids. DNA of the CDR3: TGTGCCAGCAGCTTAGGATTGTCAGATACGCAGTATTTT. It yields the protein CASSLGLSDTQYF.

The chain has TRBV18 and TRBJ1-1; D is uncertain. Germline V lookup: CDR1 KGHSH, CDR2 LQKENI. This CDR3 contains 14 residues. V dropped 3 bases and J dropped 8 bases, with 16 bases sitting between them. For the CDR3, the DNA is TGTGCCAGCTCACCGGATTTGGCACAACCAGAAGCTTTCTTT. Its translation: CASSPDLAQPEAFF.

V usage is TRBV30 and J usage is TRBJ1-3; TRBD1 is a possible D gene (6 bases). CDR1 is GTSNPN and CDR2 is SVGIG in the germline V gene (reference sequence). The CDR3 runs to 14 residues. V lost 8 bases and J lost 0, with 14 bases in between. CDR3 sequence reads: CALIRDNSGNTIYF. As DNA, the CDR3 is TGTGCCCTGATCCGGGACAACTCTGGAAACACCATATATTTT.

This clone was seen more than once but under ten times. The chain employs TRBV3-1 (or the pseudogene TRBV3-2) and TRBJ1-2; TRBD1 might be the D (6 bases). Per the germline V gene, CDR1 is LGHDT and CDR2 is YNNKEL (reference sequence). The CDR3 extends over 14 amino acids. Trimming shortened V by 0 bases and J by 8 bases, and 13 bases separated the two germline ends. The CDR3 sequence: CASSQDGGLGGYTF. The CDR3 nucleotides read TGTGCCAGCAGCCAAGACGGGGGGCTGGGGGGCTACACCTTC.

The chain combines TRBV3-1 (or the pseudogene TRBV3-2) with TRBJ1-2, with TRBD1 matching over 8 bases. V shed 3 bases, J shed 8 bases, and the junction held 8 bases outside the gene matches. The length of the CDR3 is 14 residues. The germline V gene encodes CDR1 LGHDT and CDR2 YNNKEL (reference sequence). The CDR3 loop is CASSQSDRAGGYTF. CDR3 sequence (DNA): TGTGCCAGCAGCCAGTCGGACAGGGCCGGGGGCTACACCTTC.

The CDR3 region is CASSRGLVPGELFF. The DNA for the CDR3 is TGTGCCAGCTCACGAGGCCTGGTCCCCGGGGAGCTGTTTTTT. The rearrangement joins TRBV18 to TRBJ2-2, with unresolved D. Germline values: CDR1 KGHSH, CDR2 LQKENI. The CDR3 loop spans 14 amino acids. The V and J ends lost 4 bases and 6 bases respectively, with 12 bases between them.

The V and J genes are TRBV7-9 and TRBJ1-5; D gene uncertain. This CDR3 comprises 15 residues. Looked up from germline, CDR1 is SEHNR and CDR2 is FQNEAQ (reference sequence). V was clipped by 4 bases and J by 2 bases, with 12 bases between them. The CDR3 DNA reads as TGTGCCAGCAGCTCTGGGTCTTGGGGCAATCAGCCCCAGCATTTT. Protein: CASSSGSWGNQPQHF.

V and J are TRBV7-8 and TRBJ2-1; 14 bases line up with TRBD2. Germline CDR1 is SGHVS and CDR2 is FQNEAQ. With V trimmed by 2 bases and J by 8 bases, 14 bases remained unmatched. The CDR3 extends over 19 amino acids. CDR3 bases: TGTGCCAGCAGCTTATCTGGACTAGCGGGGGGTCCCTTTCCCGATGAGCAGTTCTTC. This codes for CASSLSGLAGGPFPDEQFF. Full variable domain (rest looked up from reference TRBV7-8 and TRBJ2-1): GAGVSQSPRYKVAKRGQDVALRCDPISGHVSLFWYQQALGQGPEFLTYFQNEAQLDKSGLPSDRFFAERPEGSVSTLKIQRTQQEDSAVYLCASSLSGLAGGPFPDEQFFGPGTRLTVL.

The V and J genes are TRBV14 and TRBJ2-5; D tentatively fits TRBD1 or TRBD2 (6 bases each). The CDR3 loop spans 13 amino acids. V dropped 1 base and J dropped 7 bases, with 10 bases sitting between them. Germline CDR1 is SGHDN and CDR2 is FVKESK. CDR3 region: CASSQAGAGTQYF. The CDR3 bases are TGTGCCAGCAGCCAAGCGGGGGCGGGGACCCAGTACTTC.

The sample holds a few counts of this clone. This chain links TRBV3-1 (or the pseudogene TRBV3-2) with TRBJ2-7; 7 nucleotides agree with TRBD2. V lost 3 bases to trimming and J lost 3 bases; unmatched junction nucleotides: 8. Germline CDR1 LGHDT, CDR2 YNNKEL (reference sequence). The CDR3 extends over 15 amino acids. The CDR3 bases are TGTGCCAGCAGCCACTCGGCGGGGGACTTCTACGAGCAGTACGTC. Translating gives CASSHSAGDFYEQYV.

This chain joins TRBV27 and TRBJ1-2; 9 bases are shared with TRBD1. Germline loops: CDR1 MNHEY, CDR2 SMNVEV (reference sequence). The CDR3 consists of 14 residues. The trim removed 6 bases at V and 5 bases at J, leaving 7 bases unmatched. In DNA form, the CDR3 reads TGTGCCAGCAGAGGCTCGGGACAGGGTTATGGCTACACCTTC. Translation: CASRGSGQGYGYTF.

In its sample, this clone ranks as medium-sized. The V call is TRBV7-2, the J call TRBJ2-3; no clear D gene. Trimming removed 5 bases from V and 3 bases from J, with 12 bases in between. The CDR3 runs to 14 residues. Germline lookup yields CDR1 SGHTA and CDR2 FQGNSA. The CDR3 coding sequence is TGTGCCAGCAGCGCATATCTCGCGACAGATACGCAGTATTTT. It is translated as CASSAYLATDTQYF. The variable domain in full, with the rest retrieved from reference TRBV7-2 and TRBJ2-3, is GAGVSQSPSNKVTEKGKDVELRCDPISGHTALYWYRQSLGQGLEFLIYFQGNSAPDKSGLPSDRFSAERTGGSVSTLTIQRTQQEDSAVYLCASSAYLATDTQYFGPGTRLTVL.

This clone occurred once. This chain joins TRBV6-5 and TRBJ1-1; D call uncertain. V was clipped by 8 bases and J by 0 bases, with 16 bases between them. CDR3 length: 15 residues. Germline CDR1 is MNHEY and CDR2 is SVGAGI. CDR3 DNA sequence: TGTGCCAGCCTTATATCACTTGGAATGAACACTGAAGCTTTCTTT. This translates into CASLISLGMNTEAFF.

This chain joins TRBV6-1 and TRBJ2-7; D perhaps matches TRBD1 (5 bases). V was clipped by 1 base and J by 3 bases, with 7 bases between them. Germline CDR1 MNHNS, CDR2 SASEGT. The CDR3 covers 13 residues. The CDR3 is CASSEGGNYEQYV. In DNA, the CDR3 is TGTGCCAGCAGTGAAGGGGGCAACTACGAGCAGTACGTC.

V usage is TRBV12-3 or TRBV12-4 and J usage is TRBJ1-2, with a tentative D call TRBD1 (5 bases). This CDR3 region has 13 residues. Trimming took off 3 bases at V and 7 bases at J, with 12 bases between the two ends. The CDR3 DNA follows: TGTGCCAGCAGTTTTACCAGGGAAAGTGGCTACACCTTC. It translates to CASSFTRESGYTF.

The chain is built from TRBV19 and TRBJ2-3, with TRBD1 identical over 10 bases. The length of the CDR3 is 15 residues. V shed 5 bases and J 4 bases; nucleotides not matched to a gene: 6. Germline V CDR1 and CDR2: LNHDA, SQIVND (reference sequence). The CDR3 sequence is CASSASGTGADTQYF. Here the CDR3 DNA reads TGTGCCAGTAGTGCATCCGGGACAGGGGCAGATACGCAGTATTTT.

V and J are TRBV18 and TRBJ2-5; D might be TRBD1 or TRBD2, each matching 5 bases. Germline CDR1 is KGHSH and CDR2 is LQKENI. V lost 10 bases and J 2 bases, leaving 11 bases between the germline ends. The CDR3 runs 12 residues. CDR3 in DNA: TGTGCCACCGGGACCTATCAAGAGACCCAGTACTTC. Its protein product is CATGTYQETQYF. The full variable domain, its missing parts supplied by reference TRBV18 and TRBJ2-5, is NAGVMQNPRHLVRRRGQEARLRCSPMKGHSHVYWYRQLPEEGLKFMVYLQKENIIDESGMPKERFSAEFPKEGPSILRIQQVVRGDSAAYFCATGTYQETQYFGPGTRLLVL.

The CDR3 region has the DNA TGTGCCAGCAGCGTAGCCCCCCGGACCACCTACAATGAGCAGTTCTTC. Amino acids: CASSVAPRTTYNEQFF. This chain joins TRBV9 and TRBJ2-1; D unclear. V shed 0 bases and J shed 2 bases, with 12 bases lying between them. The CDR3 has 16 amino acids. CDR1 and CDR2 from the germline V gene are SGDLS and YYNGEE.